This entry features one T cell receptor (beta chain) sequence. Its specificity is not known. The germline V and J ends were trimmed by 5 bases and 0 bases, with 10 bases remaining between them. Germline lookup yields CDR1 MNHEY and CDR2 SMNVEV (reference sequence). This CDR3 is 14 amino acids long. This entry comes from a study of Ad26.COV2.S vaccination and SARS-CoV-2 variants. Study information: Dosing was one shot or two shots 56 days apart.

Treatment described: roughly 18 received Ad26.COV2.S at low or high dose, single or two shots; roughly five received placebo; per-sample allocation not given. Specimens were obtained on day 63 following the first vaccine or placebo injection. SARS-CoV-2 spike from the Wuhan strain was encoded by the vaccine, an Ad26 vector. General observations from the study: Total T cell responses may have been underestimated by the TCR breadth and depth analyses. Substantial breadth in spike-specific CD8+ and CD4+ T cell responses was reportedly seen after vaccination.

The repertoire was sequenced with immunoSEQ multiplex PCR; TCRdb's copy has only in-frame clones and lacks some. The sample contains more than 400,000 clones, around 91% of which appear only once. The J gene is TRBJ1-1, the V gene TRBV27, with TRBD1 as a possible D gene (5 bases). The receptor comes from a person between 18 and 60 years old who received the Ad26.COV2.S COVID-19 vaccine or a placebo. The specimen was peripheral blood, collected in a trial of Ad26.COV2.S vaccine versus placebo. Here the CDR3 reads CASSPGTVNTEAFF. The DNA of the CDR3 is TGTGCCAGCAGTCCGGGGACGGTGAACACTGAAGCTTTCTTT.